Sequencing of this T cell receptor beta chain was carried out in a study of blood T cell repertoires in COVID-19. Overall study context: From the United States, Italy and Spain came samples of acute and convalescent COVID-19. The analysed material was cDNA or gDNA that came from T cells, B-cell-depleted T cells, or PBMCs.

The germline V gene has CDR1 SGHTA and CDR2 FQGNSA. This CDR3 region has 15 residues. The germline V and J ends were trimmed by 1 base and 8 bases, with 17 bases remaining between them. In the original workflow: The assay estimated nucleated cells by amplifying reference gene primers. Assay used: immunoSEQ multiplex PCR; TCRdb lists only in-frame clones, some missing. D and trimming come from the DNA, and the V and J calls and clone size come from that table. The sample has 21,000 or so clones, around nine tenths seen once. Sequencing was carried out using peripheral blood. The sequence came from a human donor in a cohort sampled during active COVID-19. This chain links TRBV7-2 with TRBJ1-2, with D perhaps matching TRBD1 (5 bases). CDR3 loop: CASSLGGAKFGGYTF. The CDR3 DNA reads TGTGCCAGCAGCTTAGGGGGCGCAAAGTTCGGCGGCTACACCTTC.